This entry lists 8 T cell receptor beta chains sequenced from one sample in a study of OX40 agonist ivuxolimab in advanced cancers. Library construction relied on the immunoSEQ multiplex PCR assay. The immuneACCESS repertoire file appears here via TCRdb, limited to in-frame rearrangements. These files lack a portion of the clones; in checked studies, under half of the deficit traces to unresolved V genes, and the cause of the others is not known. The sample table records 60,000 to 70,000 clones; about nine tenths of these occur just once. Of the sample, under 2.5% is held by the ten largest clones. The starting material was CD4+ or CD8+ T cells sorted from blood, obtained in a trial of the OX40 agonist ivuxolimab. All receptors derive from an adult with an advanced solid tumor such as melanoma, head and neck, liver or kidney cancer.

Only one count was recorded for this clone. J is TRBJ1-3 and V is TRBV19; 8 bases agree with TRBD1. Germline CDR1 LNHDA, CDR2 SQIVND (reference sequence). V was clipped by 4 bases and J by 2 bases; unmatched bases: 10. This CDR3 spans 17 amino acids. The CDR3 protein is CASSTGQGGVTGNTIYF. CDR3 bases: TGTGCCAGTAGTACCGGACAGGGAGGAGTGACTGGAAACACCATATATTTT.

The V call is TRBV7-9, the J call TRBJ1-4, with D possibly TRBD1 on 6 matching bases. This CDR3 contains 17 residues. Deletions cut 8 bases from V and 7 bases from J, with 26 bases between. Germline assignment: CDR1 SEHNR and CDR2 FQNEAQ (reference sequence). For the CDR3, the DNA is TGTGCCAGCCCAAACCACAGCCACAGGGACGAGGGTGAAAAACTGTTTTTT. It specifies CASPNHSHRDEGEKLFF.

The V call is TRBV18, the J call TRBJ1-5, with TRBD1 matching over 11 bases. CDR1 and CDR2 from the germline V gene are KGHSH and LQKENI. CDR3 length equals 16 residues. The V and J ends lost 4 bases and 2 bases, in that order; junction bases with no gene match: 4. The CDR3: CASSQDRGPGNQPQHF. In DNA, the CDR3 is TGTGCCAGCTCACAGGACAGGGGGCCTGGCAATCAGCCCCAGCATTTT.

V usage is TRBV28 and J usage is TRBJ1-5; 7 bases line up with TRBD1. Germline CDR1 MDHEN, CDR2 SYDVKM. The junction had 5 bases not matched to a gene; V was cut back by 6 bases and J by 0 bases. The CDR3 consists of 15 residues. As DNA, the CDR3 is TGTGCCAGCAGGCGGACAGGATTTAGCAATCAGCCCCAGCATTTT. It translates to CASRRTGFSNQPQHF.

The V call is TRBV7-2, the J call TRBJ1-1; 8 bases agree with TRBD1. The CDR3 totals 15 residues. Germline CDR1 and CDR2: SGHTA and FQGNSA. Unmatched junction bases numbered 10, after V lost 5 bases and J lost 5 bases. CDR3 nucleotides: TGTGCCAGCAGCCCGAGACAGGGGCGGAGTACTGAAGCTTTCTTT. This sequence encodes CASSPRQGRSTEAFF.

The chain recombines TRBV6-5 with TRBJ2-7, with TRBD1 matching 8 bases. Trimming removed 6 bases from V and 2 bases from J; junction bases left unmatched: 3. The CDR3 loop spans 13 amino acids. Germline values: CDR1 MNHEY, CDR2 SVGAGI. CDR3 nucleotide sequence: TGTGCCAGCAGGGGGACAGGTACCTACGAGCAGTACTTC. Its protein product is CASRGTGTYEQYF.

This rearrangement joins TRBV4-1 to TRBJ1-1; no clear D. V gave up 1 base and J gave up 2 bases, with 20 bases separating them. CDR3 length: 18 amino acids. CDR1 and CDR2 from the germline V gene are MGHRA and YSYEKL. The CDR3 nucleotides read TGCGCCAGCAGCCAAGGGTCCTTTGGCTGGGGAAAAAACACTGAAGCTTTCTTT. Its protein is CASSQGSFGWGKNTEAFF.

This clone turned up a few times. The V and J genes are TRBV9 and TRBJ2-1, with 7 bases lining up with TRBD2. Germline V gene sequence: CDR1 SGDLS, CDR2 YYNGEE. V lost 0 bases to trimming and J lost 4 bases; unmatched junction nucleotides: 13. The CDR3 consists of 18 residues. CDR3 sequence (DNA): TGTGCCAGCAGCGTAGGAAACAGAGGAGCGGGACTTTACAATGAGCAGTTCTTC. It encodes CASSVGNRGAGLYNEQFF.